These 30 T cell receptor beta chains were sequenced from one sample in a study of patients and donors after allogeneic stem cell transplantation. TCRdb independently ran MiXCR on the RT-PCR reads; one entry per CDR3 protein. The sample contains 920,000 or so distinct CDR3 sequences, around 17% of which appear only once. The specimen sequenced was blood, either unsorted or a sorted T cell fraction (not recorded which). The receptors shown here come from a human donor who was either an allogeneic HSCT recipient or a stem cell or donor lymphocyte infusion donor (not recorded which). It is not recorded whose cells these are; they may come from a transplant donor.

The gene calls are TRBV3-1 and TRBJ2-7; D is possibly TRBD2 (6 bases). The CDR3 loop spans 15 amino acids. Germline loops: CDR1 LGHDT, CDR2 YNNKEL (reference sequence). V lost 1 base to trimming and J lost 2 bases, with 12 bases between them. CDR3 loop: CASSQAGSGAYEQYF. The CDR3, as DNA: TGTGCCAGCAGCCAAGCAGGCTCGGGGGCCTACGAGCAGTACTTC.

This clonotype was found a few times. The chain employs TRBV12-3 or TRBV12-4 and TRBJ2-7, with 10 bases lining up with TRBD1. The V and J ends lost 5 bases and 3 bases, in that order; junction bases with no gene match: 7. This CDR3 contains 15 residues. As DNA, the CDR3 is TGTGCCAGCAGTCTCGACAGGGGGCCCTTCTACGAGCAGTACTTC. Its protein product is CASSLDRGPFYEQYF.

The chain links TRBV30 to TRBJ2-5; D may be TRBD2 (6 bases). V lost 4 bases to trimming and J lost 3 bases, with 9 bases between them. Germline CDR1 GTSNPN, CDR2 SVGIG (reference sequence). This CDR3 spans 12 amino acids. CDR3 nucleotide sequence: TGTGCCTGGAAAAGACTAGAAGAGACCCAGTACTTC. Translated: CAWKRLEETQYF.

This clonotype was seen a handful of times. This chain joins TRBV4-1 and TRBJ2-2, with D unresolved. V shed 2 bases and J shed 9 bases, with 16 bases lying between them. Germline V gene sequence: CDR1 MGHRA, CDR2 YSYEKL. CDR3 length: 15 amino acids. The CDR3 sequence is CASSQTFDGPRELFF. The CDR3 region has the DNA TGCGCCAGCAGCCAAACTTTCGACGGGCCGCGGGAGCTGTTTTTT.

This clonotype was counted a few times. The genes are TRBV6-1 and TRBJ1-3; the D is unclear. The CDR3 runs 15 residues. V shed 0 bases and J shed 1 base, with 7 bases lying between them. Per germline, CDR1 MNHNS and CDR2 SASEGT. This CDR3 is CASSEAPGSGNTIYF. The CDR3 DNA reads TGTGCCAGCAGTGAAGCCCCGGGATCTGGAAACACCATATATTTT.

The chain couples TRBV4-3 to TRBJ2-2, with 7 bases lining up with TRBD1. This CDR3 contains 17 residues. V was clipped by 0 bases and J by 0 bases; unmatched bases: 4. The germline V gene has CDR1 LGHNA and CDR2 YSLEER. CDR3 coding DNA: TGCGCCAGCAGCCAAGATTTTGGGACAGCGAACACCGGGGAGCTGTTTTTT. Translating gives CASSQDFGTANTGELFF.

The chain couples TRBV2 to TRBJ1-4; D remains ambiguous. V lost 3 bases, J lost 3 bases, and 8 bases lay in between. Germline V gives CDR1 SNHLY, CDR2 FYNNEI. The CDR3 runs 14 residues. The CDR3 sequence is CASSEDGANEKLFF. The CDR3, as DNA: TGTGCCAGCAGTGAGGACGGAGCTAATGAAAAACTGTTTTTT. Full variable domain (remainder filled in from reference TRBV2 and TRBJ1-4): EPEVTQTPSHQVTQMGQEVILRCVPISNHLYFYWYRQILGQKVEFLVSFYNNEISEKSEIFDDQFSVERPDGSNFTLKIRSTKLEDSAMYFCASSEDGANEKLFFGSGTQLSVL.

The genes are TRBV3-1 and TRBJ1-2; 8 positions match TRBD1. Germline V gives CDR1 LGHDT, CDR2 YNNKEL (reference sequence). The CDR3 has 12 amino acids. The V gene end was trimmed by 1 base and the J gene end by 8 bases; junction bases not matched to a gene: 0. CDR3 sequence: CASSQGTGGYTF. In DNA, the CDR3 is TGTGCCAGCAGCCAAGGGACAGGGGGCTACACCTTC.

This clonotype has just a few counts. The rearrangement links TRBV5-1 to TRBJ2-1; perhaps TRBD2 as D (5 bases). Deletions cut 1 base from V and 2 bases from J, with 13 bases between. The CDR3 is 16 amino acids. Per the germline V gene, CDR1 is SGHRS and CDR2 is YFSETQ. The CDR3 DNA sequence: TGCGCCAGCAGCTTGATTCTGAGCGGCCCCTACAATGAGCAGTTCTTC. Its protein product is CASSLILSGPYNEQFF.

This clonotype was detected a few times. The rearrangement uses TRBV14 and TRBJ2-3; tentative D call: TRBD1 (6 bases). Germline V lookup: CDR1 SGHDN, CDR2 FVKESK. The CDR3 is made up of 16 amino acids. V dropped 4 bases and J dropped 1 base, with 15 bases sitting between them. The CDR3 DNA reads as TGTGCCAGCAGCCCATTCACAGGGTTGCGCACAGATACGCAGTATTTT. It encodes CASSPFTGLRTDTQYF.

The gene calls are TRBV4-2 and TRBJ1-1; a weak D match, TRBD1 (5 bases). Per germline, CDR1 LGHNA and CDR2 YNFKEQ. V was clipped by 2 bases and J by 3 bases, with 13 bases between them. CDR3 length equals 15 residues. CDR3 nucleotide sequence: TGTGCCAGCAGCCAATGGGACGAAGGGGACACTGAAGCTTTCTTT. Translating gives CASSQWDEGDTEAFF.

A few counts support this clonotype. The genes are TRBV12-3 or TRBV12-4 and TRBJ2-7, with 9 positions matching TRBD1. The CDR3 length is 14 residues. V shed 3 bases and J 6 bases; nucleotides not matched to a gene: 6. The CDR3 reads CASSFRGQGREQYF. DNA for the CDR3: TGTGCCAGCAGTTTTCGGGGACAGGGACGCGAGCAGTACTTC.

This clonotype appeared a few times. The chain carries TRBV9 and TRBJ2-5; no clear D gene. Trimming took off 3 bases at V and 9 bases at J, with 18 bases between the two ends. In germline, CDR1 is SGDLS, CDR2 YYNGEE. CDR3 size: 14 residues. The CDR3 sequence is CASSAGDPRTAQYF. The DNA of the CDR3 is TGTGCCAGCAGCGCCGGAGACCCTAGGACGGCCCAGTACTTC.

The chain is built from TRBV5-6 and TRBJ1-1; D ambiguous. Trimming removed 5 bases at V and 3 bases at J, with 17 bases between. Germline CDR1 SGHDT, CDR2 YYEEEE. This CDR3 is 15 amino acids long. DNA of the CDR3: TGTGCCAGCAGTCCTGTTAAGACGGTGTACACTGAAGCTTTCTTT. This encodes CASSPVKTVYTEAFF.

Only a few counts were recorded for this clonotype. The chain joins TRBV20-1 to TRBJ1-5; possible D gene TRBD1, 6 bases. Trimming removed 1 base from V and 0 bases from J, with 13 bases in between. Per the germline V gene, CDR1 is DFQATT and CDR2 is SNEGSKA (reference sequence). The CDR3 has 16 residues. CDR3 in amino acids: CSARVGAFYSNQPQHF. The CDR3 coding sequence is TGCAGTGCTAGAGTGGGGGCGTTCTATAGCAATCAGCCCCAGCATTTT.

CDR3 sequence: CSARMGGSSTYEQYF. Here the CDR3 DNA reads TGCAGTGCTAGGATGGGGGGGAGCAGTACCTACGAGCAGTACTTC. The chain carries TRBV20-1 and TRBJ2-7; 7 bases map to TRBD2. V dropped 3 bases and J dropped 2; count of bases not matched to a gene: 10. CDR3 length: 15 residues. Germline V gene data show CDR1 as DFQATT and CDR2 as SNEGSKA (reference sequence).

In its sample, this clonotype was seen a few times. The gene calls are TRBV7-3 and TRBJ1-6; D might be TRBD1 (6 bases). The CDR3 runs 14 residues. With 5 bases removed from V and 10 bases from J, the gap between germline ends came to 15 bases. The germline V gene encodes CDR1 SGHTA and CDR2 FQGTGA. The CDR3 DNA reads TGTGCCAGCAGCCCCCGGGCAGGGGACTCACCCCTCCACTTT. Amino acid sequence: CASSPRAGDSPLHF.

This clonotype was counted between two and nine times. The chain recombines TRBV2 with TRBJ1-1; no definite D call. V was shortened by 6 bases and J by 3 bases, with 14 bases between the two germline ends. This CDR3 comprises 14 residues. CDR1 is SNHLY and CDR2 is FYNNEI in the germline V gene. In nucleotides, the CDR3 is TGTGCCAGCAGATCGACGGGCCGATACACTGAAGCTTTCTTT. As protein: CASRSTGRYTEAFF.

This clonotype has only a few counts. The chain is built from TRBV12-3 or TRBV12-4 and TRBJ1-5; a possible D gene is TRBD1 (5 bases). This CDR3 is built from 20 residues. V was trimmed by 4 bases and J by 0 bases, leaving 25 bases between them. The CDR3 sequence: CASSSSTPSWGPYSNQPQHF. In DNA, the CDR3 is TGTGCCAGCAGTTCTTCAACTCCCTCCTGGGGCCCCTATAGCAATCAGCCCCAGCATTTT.

The CDR3 DNA reads TGTGCCAGCAGTTTAGGAGGGACTAGCGGTCGCGAGCAGTTCTTC. It encodes CASSLGGTSGREQFF. The rearrangement uses TRBV12-3 or TRBV12-4 and TRBJ2-1; the match to TRBD2 covers 11 bases. The V segment lost 1 base and the J segment 10 bases; nucleotides outside the gene matches: 6. This CDR3 is built from 15 residues.

This clonotype was counted a few times. The V gene is TRBV12-3 or TRBV12-4, the J gene TRBJ2-1; 12 bases line up with TRBD2. V trimming: 6 bases; J trimming: 3 bases; junction bases outside the gene matches: 6. The CDR3 length is 16 residues. CDR3 nucleotide sequence: TGTGCCAGCAGACGGAGGACTAGCGGGAACTACAATGAGCAGTTCTTC. Translating it yields CASRRRTSGNYNEQFF.

The chain recombines TRBV10-3 with TRBJ1-3; TRBD1 matches at 7 bases. Germline V gene sequence: CDR1 ENHRY, CDR2 SYGVKD. The junction had 9 bases not matched to a gene; V was cut back by 10 bases and J by 0 bases. The CDR3 loop spans 15 amino acids. The chain's CDR3 is CATTGTATSGNTIYF. The CDR3 DNA reads TGTGCCACAACCGGGACAGCCACCTCTGGAAACACCATATATTTT.

This clonotype was counted between two and nine times. The chain combines TRBV6-5 with TRBJ2-7; 9 nucleotides line up with TRBD2. The germline V gene has CDR1 MNHEY and CDR2 SVGAGI. The CDR3 length is 15 residues. Unmatched junction bases numbered 11, after V lost 4 bases and J lost 7 bases. CDR3 region: CASSSDGGGAKEQYF. DNA for the CDR3: TGTGCCAGCAGTTCGGACGGCGGGGGGGCCAAAGAGCAGTACTTC.

This clonotype was recorded at least ten times. The J gene is TRBJ2-1, the V gene TRBV12-3 or TRBV12-4, with 7 bases fitting TRBD2. CDR3 length: 16 amino acids. J was trimmed by 8 bases and V by 5 bases; bases with no gene match: 15. Written as DNA, the CDR3 is TGTGCCAGCAGTCCACCGGTGGGCGGGAGTCTCCATGAGCAGTTCTTC. Its translation is CASSPPVGGSLHEQFF.

This clonotype was seen a handful of times. The chain couples TRBV27 to TRBJ2-7; 10 positions agree with TRBD1. Germline trimming cut 6 bases from V and 3 bases from J; bases unmatched to any gene: 8. Germline CDR1 is MNHEY and CDR2 is SMNVEV (reference sequence). The CDR3 contains 15 residues. For the CDR3, the DNA is TGTGCCAGCAGACCCGGACAGGGGGATGACTACGAGCAGTACTTC. This translates into CASRPGQGDDYEQYF.

This clonotype was seen a handful of times. This chain links TRBV14 with TRBJ2-1; D gene unclear. This CDR3 spans 15 amino acids. Germline V gene sequence: CDR1 SGHDN, CDR2 FVKESK. The V and J ends lost 3 bases and 4 bases respectively, with 13 bases between them. For the CDR3, the DNA is TGTGCCAGCAGCCACCCGACCTCTGCATACAATGAGCAGTTCTTC. Residues: CASSHPTSAYNEQFF.

The chain recombines TRBV20-1 with TRBJ2-7, with a possible D match to TRBD1 (5 bases). There are 14 residues in the CDR3. CDR1 DFQATT and CDR2 SNEGSKA come from the germline V gene (reference sequence). V was cut by 1 base and J by 3 bases, with 13 bases left in between. The CDR3 sequence is CSARGQSSFYEQYF. CDR3 nucleotides: TGCAGTGCTAGAGGACAGTCAAGCTTCTACGAGCAGTACTTC.

The table lists this clonotype with many counts. The chain combines TRBV5-1 with TRBJ1-5; unclear D gene. The CDR3 is made up of 13 amino acids. V gave up 1 base and J gave up 4 bases, with 6 bases separating them. Germline V gene data show CDR1 as SGHRS and CDR2 as YFSETQ. The CDR3 loop is CASSLSPNQPQHF. The CDR3, as DNA: TGCGCCAGCAGCTTGAGCCCAAATCAGCCCCAGCATTTT.

This rearrangement joins TRBV5-1 to TRBJ1-1; weak D call: TRBD1 (6 bases). The V gene lost 1 base and the J gene lost 6 bases, with 13 bases spanning the gap. The CDR3 runs 14 residues. Germline values: CDR1 SGHRS, CDR2 YFSETQ. CDR3 DNA: TGCGCCAGCAGCTTGAGGCTACAGGGACCTGAAGCTTTCTTT. This translates into CASSLRLQGPEAFF.

This clonotype came up many times. The genes are TRBV6-5 and TRBJ1-5; the D gene is possibly TRBD1 (5 bases). The V gene lost 2 bases and the J gene lost 7 bases, with 15 bases spanning the gap. Germline V CDR1 and CDR2: MNHEY, SVGAGI. This CDR3 contains 15 residues. The CDR3 DNA reads as TGTGCCAGCAGTTACGGAGATGGCGGGGGGCAGCCCCAGCATTTT. Translated: CASSYGDGGGQPQHF.